This record covers a single T cell receptor beta chain. This record belongs to a study of blood T cell repertoires in COVID-19. The wider study: Samples taken during acute and convalescent COVID-19 were collected in the United States, Italy and Spain. PBMCs, B-cell-depleted T cells, or T cells provided the cDNA or gDNA that made up the material.

The CDR3 totals 17 residues. Germline V gives CDR1 LNHNV, CDR2 YYDKDF (reference sequence). V dropped 1 base and J dropped 3; count of bases not matched to a gene: 9. Per the original methods: Nucleated cell counts were estimated from reference gene primer amplification. Clones were sequenced by immunoSEQ multiplex PCR, and TCRdb holds only the in-frame ones, with some missing. The DNA gave D and trimming, while V, J and clone size come from that table. The sample records approximately 210,000 clones, roughly four fifths being singletons. The TCR sequence derives from a woman aged 40-49 years with acute or convalescent COVID-19. V is TRBV15 and J is TRBJ2-3, with 8 bases matching TRBD2. The specimen was peripheral blood. CDR3 in amino acids: CATSRAHSLAGTDTQYF. CDR3 DNA sequence: TGTGCCACCAGCAGAGCCCACAGCCTAGCGGGTACAGATACGCAGTATTTT.